This T cell receptor beta chain was sequenced for a study of blood T cell repertoires in COVID-19. For the study at large: Samples taken during acute and convalescent COVID-19 were collected in the United States, Italy and Spain. T cells, B-cell-depleted T cells, or PBMCs supplied cDNA or gDNA.

Researchers sorted participants into cohorts using their self-reported clinical history. Donors of Cohort 3 who recovered were those that had two negative PCRs, clearance, or symptom resolution. Generated by immunoSEQ multiplex PCR, the TCRdb table keeps only in-frame clones and is missing some. The data show over 250,000 clones, with approximately 86% seen just once and under 3% held by the top ten. Germline CDR1 reads SGHNT; CDR2 reads YYREEE (reference sequence). This CDR3 is built from 15 residues. Losses at the gene ends were 3 bases for V and 1 base for J; bases not matched to a gene: 6. The chain couples TRBV5-4 to TRBJ2-7; TRBD1 aligns across 8 bases. This clonotype was sampled from a young woman who had recovered from COVID-19. Sequencing was performed on PBMCs or T cells enriched from blood (not recorded which). The CDR3 region is CASSWGQEPSYEQYF. For the CDR3, the DNA is TGTGCCAGCAGCTGGGGACAGGAGCCTTCCTACGAGCAGTACTTC.